The entry below gives a single TCR beta chain sequence along with its context. Germline lookup yields CDR1 WNHNN and CDR2 SYGVQD (reference sequence). V lost 0 bases to trimming and J lost 4 bases, with 17 bases between them. The CDR3 has 17 residues. These data come from a study of neoadjuvant anti-PD-1 for oral cavity cancer. Produced via immunoSEQ multiplex PCR; TCRdb's table is partial and in-frame only. Altogether some 7,400 clones are present, around three quarters being singletons, with the ten largest covering around 3.5%. The specimen comprised PBMCs, sampled before nivolumab (anti-PD-1) treatment. This sequence was found in a person aged 40-85 years with oral cavity squamous cell carcinoma. V gene TRBV10-1 combines with J gene TRBJ2-3, with TRBD2 as a possible D gene (6 bases). The CDR3 DNA reads as TGCGCCAGCAGTGAGTCGATTAGTATTTCGGGGGCAGATACGCAGTATTTT. This translates into CASSESISISGADTQYF.